This TCR beta chain came from a study of beta chain features in type 1 diabetes. Study-level information: Summed over all samples, the examined sorted cells came to about 110 million.

There was one heparinised blood draw per donor, averaging roughly 110 mL. Study observations and caveats: Across all four CD4+ subsets, people with type 1 diabetes showed modestly shorter TCRB CDR3s.

CDR3 size: 11 residues. V was shortened by 5 bases and J by 7 bases, with 9 bases between the two germline ends. Looked up from germline, CDR1 is SGHTA and CDR2 is FQGNSA. Comments on this clone: The antigen is unknown.

The study reverse transcribed the entire isolated RNA, so it sequenced expressed TCRB transcripts. Generated by immunoSEQ multiplex PCR, the TCRdb table keeps only in-frame clones and is missing some. The data show a few hundred thousand clones, 25% to 30% seen once. Specimen: central memory CD4+ T cells from blood. This receptor was identified in a man aged 30-40 years in good health. The genes are TRBV7-2 and TRBJ2-7; D is perhaps TRBD2 (5 bases). The CDR3 here is CASSGSLEQYF. CDR3 in DNA: TGTGCCAGCAGCGGGAGTCTTGAGCAGTACTTC.